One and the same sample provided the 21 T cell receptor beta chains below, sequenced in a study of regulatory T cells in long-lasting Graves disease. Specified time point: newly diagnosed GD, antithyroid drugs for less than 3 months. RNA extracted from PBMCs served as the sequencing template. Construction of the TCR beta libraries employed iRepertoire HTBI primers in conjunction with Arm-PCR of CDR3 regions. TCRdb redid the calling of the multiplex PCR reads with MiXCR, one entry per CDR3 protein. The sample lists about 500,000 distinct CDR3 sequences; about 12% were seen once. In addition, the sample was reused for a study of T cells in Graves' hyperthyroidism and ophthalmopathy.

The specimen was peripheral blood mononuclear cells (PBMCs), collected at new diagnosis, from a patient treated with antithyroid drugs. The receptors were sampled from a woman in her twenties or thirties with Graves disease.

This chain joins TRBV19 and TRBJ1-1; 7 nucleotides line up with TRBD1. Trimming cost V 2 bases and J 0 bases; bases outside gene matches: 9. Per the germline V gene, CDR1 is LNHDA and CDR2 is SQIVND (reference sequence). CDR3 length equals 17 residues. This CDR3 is CASSIYWPGGLNTEAFF. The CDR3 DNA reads TGTGCCAGTAGTATATATTGGCCAGGGGGTTTGAACACTGAAGCTTTCTTT.

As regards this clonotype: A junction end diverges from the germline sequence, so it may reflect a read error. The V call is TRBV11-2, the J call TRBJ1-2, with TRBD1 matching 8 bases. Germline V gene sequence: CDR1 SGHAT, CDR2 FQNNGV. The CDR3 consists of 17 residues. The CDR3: CASSHPGGWILAHGCTF. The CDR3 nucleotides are TGTGCCAGCAGTCATCCAGGGGGCTGGATCTTGGCACATGGCTGCACCTTC.

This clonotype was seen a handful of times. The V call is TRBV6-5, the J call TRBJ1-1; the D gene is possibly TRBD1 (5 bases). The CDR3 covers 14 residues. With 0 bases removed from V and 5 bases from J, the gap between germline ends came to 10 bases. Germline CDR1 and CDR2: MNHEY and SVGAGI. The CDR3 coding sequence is TGTGCCAGCAGTTACTCGCAGGGTGGTACTGAAGCTTTCTTT. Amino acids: CASSYSQGGTEAFF.

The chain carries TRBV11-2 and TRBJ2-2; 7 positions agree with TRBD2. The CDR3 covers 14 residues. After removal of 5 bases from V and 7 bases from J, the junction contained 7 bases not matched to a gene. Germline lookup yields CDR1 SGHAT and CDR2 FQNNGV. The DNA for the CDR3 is TGTGCCAGCAGCCAGGTCGGGGGGTACGGGGAGCTGTTTTTT. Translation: CASSQVGGYGELFF. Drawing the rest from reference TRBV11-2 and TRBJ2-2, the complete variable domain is EAGVAQSPRYKIIEKRQSVAFWCNPISGHATLYWYQQILGQGPKLLIQFQNNGVVDDSQLPKDRFSAERLKGVDSTLKIQPAKLEDSAVYLCASSQVGGYGELFFGEGSRLTVL.

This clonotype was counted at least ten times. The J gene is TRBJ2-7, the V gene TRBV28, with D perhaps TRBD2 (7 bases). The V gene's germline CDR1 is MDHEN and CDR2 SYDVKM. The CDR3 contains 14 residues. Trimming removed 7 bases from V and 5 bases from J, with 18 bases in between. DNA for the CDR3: TGTGCCAGCACCCTGGCGGGGGCGCAAGACGAGCAGTACTTC. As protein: CASTLAGAQDEQYF.

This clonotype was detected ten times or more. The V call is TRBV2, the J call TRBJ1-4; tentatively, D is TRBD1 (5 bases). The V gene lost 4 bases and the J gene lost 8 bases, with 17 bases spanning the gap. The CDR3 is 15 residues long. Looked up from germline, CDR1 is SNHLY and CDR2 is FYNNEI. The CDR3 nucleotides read TGTGCCAGCAGTGGAGTCAGGGATCTTAGAGAAAAACTGTTTTTT. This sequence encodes CASSGVRDLREKLFF. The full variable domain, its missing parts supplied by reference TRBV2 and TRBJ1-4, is EPEVTQTPSHQVTQMGQEVILRCVPISNHLYFYWYRQILGQKVEFLVSFYNNEISEKSEIFDDQFSVERPDGSNFTLKIRSTKLEDSAMYFCASSGVRDLREKLFFGSGTQLSVL.

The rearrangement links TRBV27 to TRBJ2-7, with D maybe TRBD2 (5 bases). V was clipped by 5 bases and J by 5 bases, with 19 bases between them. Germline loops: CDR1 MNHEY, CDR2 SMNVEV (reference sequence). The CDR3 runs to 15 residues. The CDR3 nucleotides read TGTGCCAGCAGTCGCCGGAGGAGTGGAACTGACGAGCAGTACTTC. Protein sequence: CASSRRRSGTDEQYF.

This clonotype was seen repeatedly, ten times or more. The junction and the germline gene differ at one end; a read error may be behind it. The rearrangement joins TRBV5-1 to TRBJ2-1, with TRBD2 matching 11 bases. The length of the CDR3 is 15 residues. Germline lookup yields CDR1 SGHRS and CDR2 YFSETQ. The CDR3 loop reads CASSPGLADNNEQFF. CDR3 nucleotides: TGTGCCAGCTCCCCGGGACTAGCGGATAACAATGAGCAGTTCTTC.

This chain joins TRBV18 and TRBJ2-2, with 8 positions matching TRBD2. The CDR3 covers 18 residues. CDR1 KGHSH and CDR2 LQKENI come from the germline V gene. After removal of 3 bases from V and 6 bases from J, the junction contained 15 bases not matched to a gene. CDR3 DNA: TGTGCCAGCTCACCTCCCGGGATACTAGCGGAGGGCCCCGGGGAGCTGTTTTTT. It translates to CASSPPGILAEGPGELFF. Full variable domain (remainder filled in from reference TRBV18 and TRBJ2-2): NAGVMQNPRHLVRRRGQEARLRCSPMKGHSHVYWYRQLPEEGLKFMVYLQKENIIDESGMPKERFSAEFPKEGPSILRIQQVVRGDSAAYFCASSPPGILAEGPGELFFGEGSRLTVL.

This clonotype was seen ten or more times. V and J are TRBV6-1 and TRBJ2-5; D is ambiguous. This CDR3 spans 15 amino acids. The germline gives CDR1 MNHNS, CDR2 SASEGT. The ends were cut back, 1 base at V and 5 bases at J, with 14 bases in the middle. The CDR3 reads CASSEGELFWETQYF. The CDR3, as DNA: TGTGCCAGCAGTGAAGGCGAACTATTCTGGGAGACCCAGTACTTC.

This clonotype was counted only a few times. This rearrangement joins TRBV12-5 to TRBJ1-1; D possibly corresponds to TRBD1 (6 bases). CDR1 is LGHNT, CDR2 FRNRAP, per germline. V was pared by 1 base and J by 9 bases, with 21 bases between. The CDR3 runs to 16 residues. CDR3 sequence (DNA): TGTGCTAGTGGTTTGGCGCGGCGGGGGGGCGGGCACAAAGCTTTCTTT. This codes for CASGLARRGGGHKAFF.

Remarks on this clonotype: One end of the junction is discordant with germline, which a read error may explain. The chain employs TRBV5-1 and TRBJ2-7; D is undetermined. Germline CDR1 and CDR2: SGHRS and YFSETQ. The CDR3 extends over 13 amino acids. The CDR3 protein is CASSVGLTYEQYF. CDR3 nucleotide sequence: TGTGCCAGCAGCGTAGGATTAACCTACGAGCAGTACTTC.

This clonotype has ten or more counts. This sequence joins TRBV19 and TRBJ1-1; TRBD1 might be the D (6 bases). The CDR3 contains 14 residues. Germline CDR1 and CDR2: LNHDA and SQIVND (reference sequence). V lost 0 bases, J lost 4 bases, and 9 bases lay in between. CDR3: CASSIDGQSTEAFF. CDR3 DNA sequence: TGTGCCAGTAGTATAGATGGACAGAGCACTGAAGCTTTCTTT.

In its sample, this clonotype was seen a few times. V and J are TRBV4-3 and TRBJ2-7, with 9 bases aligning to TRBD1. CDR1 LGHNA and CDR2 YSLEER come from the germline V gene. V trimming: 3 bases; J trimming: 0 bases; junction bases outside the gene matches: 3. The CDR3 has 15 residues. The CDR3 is CASSQDRGPSYEQYF. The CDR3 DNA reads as TGCGCCAGCAGCCAGGACAGGGGACCCTCCTACGAGCAGTACTTC.

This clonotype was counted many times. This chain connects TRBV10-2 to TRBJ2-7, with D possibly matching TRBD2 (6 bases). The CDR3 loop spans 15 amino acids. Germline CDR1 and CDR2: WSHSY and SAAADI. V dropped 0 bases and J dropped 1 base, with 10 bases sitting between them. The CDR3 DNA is TGCGCCAGCAGTGAGTCGGATAGCGGATCCTACGAGCAGTACTTC. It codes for CASSESDSGSYEQYF.

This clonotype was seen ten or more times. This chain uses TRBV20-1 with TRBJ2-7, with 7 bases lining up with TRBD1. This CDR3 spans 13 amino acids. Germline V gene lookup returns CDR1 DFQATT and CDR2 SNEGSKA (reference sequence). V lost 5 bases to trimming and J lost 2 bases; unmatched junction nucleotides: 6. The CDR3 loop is CSAPGQDTYEQYF. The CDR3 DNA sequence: TGCAGTGCTCCAGGACAGGATACCTACGAGCAGTACTTC.

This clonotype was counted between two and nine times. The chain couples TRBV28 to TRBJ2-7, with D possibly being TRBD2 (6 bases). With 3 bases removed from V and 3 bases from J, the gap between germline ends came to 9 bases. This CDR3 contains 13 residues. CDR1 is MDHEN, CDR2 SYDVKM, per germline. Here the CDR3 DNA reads TGTGCCAGCAGTTTCGGCGGGAACTACGAGCAGTACTTC. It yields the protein CASSFGGNYEQYF.

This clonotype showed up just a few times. This chain's CDR3 is CASSSFLPRASSYNEQFF. Written as DNA, the CDR3 is TGTGCCAGCAGCTCTTTCCTACCTAGAGCCTCCTCCTACAATGAGCAGTTCTTC. The rearrangement uses TRBV7-9 and TRBJ2-1; no clear D. The CDR3 covers 18 residues. V gave up 4 bases and J gave up 0 bases, with 19 bases separating them. Germline CDR1 and CDR2: SEHNR and FQNEAQ (reference sequence).

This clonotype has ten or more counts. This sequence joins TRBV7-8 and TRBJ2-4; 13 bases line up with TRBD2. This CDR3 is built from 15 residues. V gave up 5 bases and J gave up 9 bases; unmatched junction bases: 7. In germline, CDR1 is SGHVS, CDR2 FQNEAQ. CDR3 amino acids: CASSPRLAGGGIQYF. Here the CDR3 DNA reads TGTGCCAGCAGCCCTCGACTAGCGGGAGGAGGCATTCAGTACTTC.

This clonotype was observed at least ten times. The CDR3 DNA sequence: TGTGCCAGCAGCTGGGGGGCAAAAGTCACTGAAGCTTTCTTT. This codes for CASSWGAKVTEAFF. The V and J genes are TRBV7-8 and TRBJ1-1; TRBD1 might be the D (6 bases). Germline V gene data show CDR1 as SGHVS and CDR2 as FQNEAQ. The CDR3 totals 14 residues. Trimming cost V 4 bases and J 4 bases, with 13 bases left between them.

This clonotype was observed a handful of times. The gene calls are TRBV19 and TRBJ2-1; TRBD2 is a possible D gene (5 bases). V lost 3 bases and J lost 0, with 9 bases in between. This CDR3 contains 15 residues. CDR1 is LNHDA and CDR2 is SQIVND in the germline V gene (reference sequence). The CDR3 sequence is CASSIVTSSYNEQFF. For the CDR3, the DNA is TGTGCCAGTAGTATTGTAACTAGCTCCTACAATGAGCAGTTCTTC.